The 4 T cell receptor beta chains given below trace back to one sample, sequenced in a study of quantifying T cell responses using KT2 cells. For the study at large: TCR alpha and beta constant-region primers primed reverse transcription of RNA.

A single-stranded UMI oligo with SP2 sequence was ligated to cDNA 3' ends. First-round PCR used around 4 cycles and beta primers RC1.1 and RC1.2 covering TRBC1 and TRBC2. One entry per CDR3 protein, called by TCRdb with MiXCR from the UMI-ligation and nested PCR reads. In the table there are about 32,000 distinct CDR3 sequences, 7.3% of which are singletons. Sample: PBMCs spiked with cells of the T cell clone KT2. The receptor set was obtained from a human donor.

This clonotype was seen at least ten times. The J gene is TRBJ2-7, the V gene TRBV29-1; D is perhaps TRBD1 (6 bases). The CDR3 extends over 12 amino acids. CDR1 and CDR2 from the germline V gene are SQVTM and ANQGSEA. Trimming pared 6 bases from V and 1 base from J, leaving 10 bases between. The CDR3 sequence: CSVGAGSYEQYF. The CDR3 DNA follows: TGCAGCGTGGGGGCAGGTTCCTACGAGCAGTACTTC.

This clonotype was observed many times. The CDR3 reads CASSPLTSGIETQYF. CDR3 DNA sequence: TGTGCCAGCAGCCCTCTGACTAGCGGGATTGAGACCCAGTACTTC. The rearrangement joins TRBV3-1 to TRBJ2-5; 11 nucleotides line up with TRBD2. V was clipped by 4 bases and J by 5 bases; unmatched bases: 6. Germline assignment: CDR1 LGHDT and CDR2 YNNKEL (reference sequence). The CDR3 has 15 amino acids.

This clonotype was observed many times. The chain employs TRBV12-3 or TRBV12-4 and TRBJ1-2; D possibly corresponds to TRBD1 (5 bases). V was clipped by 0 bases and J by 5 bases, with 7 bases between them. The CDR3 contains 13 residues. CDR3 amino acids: CASSLAGRYGYTF. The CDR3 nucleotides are TGTGCCAGCAGTTTAGCGGGACGGTATGGCTACACCTTC.

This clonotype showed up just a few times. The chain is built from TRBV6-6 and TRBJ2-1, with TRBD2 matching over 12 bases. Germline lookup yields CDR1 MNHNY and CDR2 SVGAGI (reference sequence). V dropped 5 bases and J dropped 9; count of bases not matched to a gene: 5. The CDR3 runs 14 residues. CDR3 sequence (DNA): TGTGCCAGCAGTCAGACTAGCGGGAGAGGTGAGCAGTTCTTC. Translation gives CASSQTSGRGEQFF.